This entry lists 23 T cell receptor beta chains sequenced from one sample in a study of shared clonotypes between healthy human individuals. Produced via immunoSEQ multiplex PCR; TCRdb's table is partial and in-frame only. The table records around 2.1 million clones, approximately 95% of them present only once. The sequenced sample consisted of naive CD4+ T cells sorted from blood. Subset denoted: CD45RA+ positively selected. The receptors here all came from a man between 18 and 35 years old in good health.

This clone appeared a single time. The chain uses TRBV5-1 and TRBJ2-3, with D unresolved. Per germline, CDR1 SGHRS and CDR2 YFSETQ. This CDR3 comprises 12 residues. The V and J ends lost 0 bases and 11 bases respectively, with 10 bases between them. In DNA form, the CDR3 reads TGCGCCAGCAGCTTGGAGGGTAACCTGCAGTATTTT. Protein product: CASSLEGNLQYF.

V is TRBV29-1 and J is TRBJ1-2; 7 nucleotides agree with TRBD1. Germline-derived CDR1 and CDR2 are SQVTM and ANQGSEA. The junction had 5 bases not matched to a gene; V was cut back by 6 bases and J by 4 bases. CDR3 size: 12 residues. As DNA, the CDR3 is TGCAGCGTACGACAGGGAACCTATGGCTACACCTTC. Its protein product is CSVRQGTYGYTF.

The CDR3 loop reads CASSIIGNTEAFF. In DNA form, the CDR3 reads TGTGCCAGCTCCATAATAGGCAACACTGAAGCTTTCTTT. The rearrangement uses TRBV18 and TRBJ1-1; D unclear. V lost 6 bases to trimming and J lost 2 bases, with 10 bases between them. CDR1 and CDR2 from the germline V gene are KGHSH and LQKENI. The CDR3 is 13 amino acids.

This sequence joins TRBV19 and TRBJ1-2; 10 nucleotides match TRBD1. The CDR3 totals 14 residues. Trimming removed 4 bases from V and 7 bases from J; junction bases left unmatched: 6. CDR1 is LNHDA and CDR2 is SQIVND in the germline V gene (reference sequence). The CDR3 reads CASSTTGGVGGYTF. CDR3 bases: TGTGCCAGTAGTACGACAGGGGGCGTCGGTGGCTACACCTTC.

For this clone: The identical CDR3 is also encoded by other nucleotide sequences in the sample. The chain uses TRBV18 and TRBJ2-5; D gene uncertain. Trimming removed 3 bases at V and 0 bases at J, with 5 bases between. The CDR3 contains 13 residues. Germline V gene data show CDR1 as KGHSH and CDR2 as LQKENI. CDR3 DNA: TGTGCCAGCTCACCTCGGGACCAAGAGACCCAGTACTTC. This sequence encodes CASSPRDQETQYF. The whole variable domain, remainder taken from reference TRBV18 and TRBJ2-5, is NAGVMQNPRHLVRRRGQEARLRCSPMKGHSHVYWYRQLPEEGLKFMVYLQKENIIDESGMPKERFSAEFPKEGPSILRIQQVVRGDSAAYFCASSPRDQETQYFGPGTRLLVL.

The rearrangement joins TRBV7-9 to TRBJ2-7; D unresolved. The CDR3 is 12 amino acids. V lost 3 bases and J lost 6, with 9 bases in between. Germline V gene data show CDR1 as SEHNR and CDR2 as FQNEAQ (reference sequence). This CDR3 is CASSFVPGEQYF. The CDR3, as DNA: TGTGCCAGCAGCTTCGTTCCGGGCGAGCAGTACTTC.

The CDR3 nucleotides read TGCGCCAGCAGTGCGGCGGGACGGTCAGATACGCAGTATTTT. It codes for CASSAAGRSDTQYF. The J gene is TRBJ2-3, the V gene TRBV10-1, with TRBD2 as a possible D gene (6 bases). V lost 4 bases to trimming and J lost 4 bases, with 12 bases between them. From germline, CDR1 is WNHNN and CDR2 SYGVQD (reference sequence). The CDR3 sequence is 14 residues long.

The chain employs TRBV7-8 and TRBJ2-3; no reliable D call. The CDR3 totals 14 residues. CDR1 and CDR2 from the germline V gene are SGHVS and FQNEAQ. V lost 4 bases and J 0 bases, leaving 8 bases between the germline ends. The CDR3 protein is CASSSETSTDTQYF. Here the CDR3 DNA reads TGTGCCAGCAGCTCCGAGACTAGCACAGATACGCAGTATTTT.

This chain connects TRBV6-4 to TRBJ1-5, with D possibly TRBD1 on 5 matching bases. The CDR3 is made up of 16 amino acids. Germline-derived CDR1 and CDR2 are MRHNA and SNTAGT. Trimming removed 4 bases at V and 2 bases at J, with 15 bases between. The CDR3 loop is CASSGPHRFCNQPQHF. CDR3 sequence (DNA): TGTGCCAGCAGTGGGCCTCACAGGTTTTGCAATCAGCCCCAGCATTTT.

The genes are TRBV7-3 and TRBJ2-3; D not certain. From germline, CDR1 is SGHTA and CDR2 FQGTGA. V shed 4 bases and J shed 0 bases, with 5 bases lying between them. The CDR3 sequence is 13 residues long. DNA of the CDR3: TGTGCCAGCAGCTCAACTAGCACAGATACGCAGTATTTT. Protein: CASSSTSTDTQYF. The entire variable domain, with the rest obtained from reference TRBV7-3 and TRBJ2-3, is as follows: GAGVSQTPSNKVTEKGKYVELRCDPISGHTALYWYRQSLGQGPEFLIYFQGTGAADDSGLPNDRFFAVRPEGSVSTLKIQRTERGDSAVYLCASSSTSTDTQYFGPGTRLTVL.

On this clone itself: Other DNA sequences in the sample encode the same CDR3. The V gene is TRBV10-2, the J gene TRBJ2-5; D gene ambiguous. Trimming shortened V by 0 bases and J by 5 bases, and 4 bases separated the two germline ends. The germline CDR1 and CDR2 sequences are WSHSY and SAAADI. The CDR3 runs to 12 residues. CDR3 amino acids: CASSESRETQYF. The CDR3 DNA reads TGCGCCAGCAGTGAGTCTCGCGAGACCCAGTACTTC.

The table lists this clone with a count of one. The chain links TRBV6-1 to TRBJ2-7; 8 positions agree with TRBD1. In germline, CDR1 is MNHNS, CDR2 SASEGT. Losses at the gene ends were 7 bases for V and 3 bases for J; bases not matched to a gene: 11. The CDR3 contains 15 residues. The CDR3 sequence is CASTTGQGANYEQYF. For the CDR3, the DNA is TGTGCCAGCACCACTGGGCAGGGGGCGAACTACGAGCAGTACTTC.

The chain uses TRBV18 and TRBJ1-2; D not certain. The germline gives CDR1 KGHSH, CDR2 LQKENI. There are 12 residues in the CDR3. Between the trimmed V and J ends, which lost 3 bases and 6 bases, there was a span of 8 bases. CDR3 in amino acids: CASSPGSDGYTF. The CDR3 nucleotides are TGTGCCAGCTCACCGGGCAGCGATGGCTACACCTTC.

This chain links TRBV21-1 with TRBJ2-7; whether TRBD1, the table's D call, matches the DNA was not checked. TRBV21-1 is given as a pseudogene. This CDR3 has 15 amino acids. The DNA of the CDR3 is TGTGCCAGCAGCAAAGCTCCGGGACAGGGAGCCGAGCAGTACTTC. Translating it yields CASSKAPGQGAEQYF.

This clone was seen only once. The CDR3 loop is CASSSGALSYGYTF. The CDR3 nucleotides are TGTGCCAGCAGCTCCGGGGCGCTGAGCTATGGCTACACCTTC. This chain connects TRBV5-5 to TRBJ1-2; TRBD1 is a possible D gene (5 bases). The CDR3 is 14 amino acids. With 3 bases removed from V and 4 bases from J, the gap between germline ends came to 13 bases. Germline V CDR1 and CDR2: SGHKS, YYEKEE (reference sequence).

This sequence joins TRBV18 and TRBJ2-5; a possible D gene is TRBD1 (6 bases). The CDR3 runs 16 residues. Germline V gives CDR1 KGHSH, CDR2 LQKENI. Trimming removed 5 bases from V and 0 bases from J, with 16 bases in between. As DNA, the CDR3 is TGTGCCAGCTCATCTTACTGGGACAATTACCAAGAGACCCAGTACTTC. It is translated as CASSSYWDNYQETQYF.

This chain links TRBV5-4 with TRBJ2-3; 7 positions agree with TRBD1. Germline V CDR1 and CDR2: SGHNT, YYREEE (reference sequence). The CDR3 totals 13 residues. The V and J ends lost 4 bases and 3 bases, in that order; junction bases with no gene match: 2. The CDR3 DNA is TGTGCCAGCAGCCAGGGACAGACAGATACGCAGTATTTT. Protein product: CASSQGQTDTQYF.

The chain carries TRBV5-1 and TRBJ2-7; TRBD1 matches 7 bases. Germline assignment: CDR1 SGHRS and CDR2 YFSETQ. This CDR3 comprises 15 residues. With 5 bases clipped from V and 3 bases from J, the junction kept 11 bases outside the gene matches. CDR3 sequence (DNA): TGCGCCAGCAGAAGAGCAGGGACAGAAATCTACGAGCAGTACTTC. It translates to CASRRAGTEIYEQYF.

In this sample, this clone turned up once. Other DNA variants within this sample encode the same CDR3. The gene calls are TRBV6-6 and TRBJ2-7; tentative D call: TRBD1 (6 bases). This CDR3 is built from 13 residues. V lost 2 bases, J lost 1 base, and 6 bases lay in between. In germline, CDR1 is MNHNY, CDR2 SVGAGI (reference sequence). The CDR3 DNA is TGTGCCAGCAGTTACGGACAGTCCTACGAGCAGTACTTC. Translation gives CASSYGQSYEQYF.

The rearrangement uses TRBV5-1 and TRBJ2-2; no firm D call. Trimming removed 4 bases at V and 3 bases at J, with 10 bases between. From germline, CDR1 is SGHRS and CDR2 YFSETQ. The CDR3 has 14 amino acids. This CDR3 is CASSVYLDTGELFF. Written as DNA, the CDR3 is TGCGCCAGCAGCGTTTATCTGGACACCGGGGAGCTGTTTTTT.

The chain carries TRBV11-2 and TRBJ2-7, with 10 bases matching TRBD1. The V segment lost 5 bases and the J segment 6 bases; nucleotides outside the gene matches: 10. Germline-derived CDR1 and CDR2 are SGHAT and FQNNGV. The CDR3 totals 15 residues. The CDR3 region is CASSMSPGQGREQYF. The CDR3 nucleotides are TGTGCCAGCAGCATGAGCCCGGGACAGGGGCGCGAGCAGTACTTC.

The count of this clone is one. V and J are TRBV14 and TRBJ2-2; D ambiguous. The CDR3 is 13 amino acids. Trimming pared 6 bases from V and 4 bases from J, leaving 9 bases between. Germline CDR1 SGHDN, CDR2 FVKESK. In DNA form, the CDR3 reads TGTGCCAGCAGTGTCTTCCTCACCGGGGAGCTGTTTTTT. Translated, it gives CASSVFLTGELFF.

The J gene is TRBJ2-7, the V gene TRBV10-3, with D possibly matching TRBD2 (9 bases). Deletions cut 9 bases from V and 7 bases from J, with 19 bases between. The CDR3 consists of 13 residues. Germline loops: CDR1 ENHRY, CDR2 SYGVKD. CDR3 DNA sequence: TGTGCCATTGAACCTAGCGGGACAGGAGAGCAGTACTTC. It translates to CAIEPSGTGEQYF.